This is a list of T cell receptor beta chains from one sample in a study of OX40 agonist ivuxolimab in advanced cancers. Only in-frame clones appear in the TCRdb table, and some are missing; sequencing was by immunoSEQ multiplex PCR. The sample has over 60,000 clones, around 91% seen once; the top ten hold approximately 0.91%. Material: CD4+ or CD8+ T cells sorted from blood, obtained in a trial of the OX40 agonist ivuxolimab. The origin of the receptors is an adult with an advanced solid tumor such as melanoma, head and neck, liver or kidney cancer. The CDR3 runs from the conserved cysteine through the conserved F or W. Fields, in order: V gene, clone size, D gene, J gene, CDR3 DNA, CDR3 protein. D genes are given only for firm matches. The size entry is marked missing in some rows and otherwise reads once, few, many or a size class.

TRBV19,.,TRBD1,TRBJ2-7,TGTGCCAGTAGTACGGGACAGTCCTACGAGCAGTACTTC,CASSTGQSYEQYF
TRBV12-5,few,TRBD1,TRBJ2-2,TGTGCTAGTGGTTTAGGGACAGTGGGGACCGGGGAGCTGTTTTTT,CASGLGTVGTGELFF
TRBV2,.,.,TRBJ1-1,TGTGCCAGCAGTGAAATAGGGGGTAGTCTCGGCACTGAAGCTTTCTTT,CASSEIGGSLGTEAFF
TRBV5-1,.,TRBD1,TRBJ1-2,TGCGCCAGCAGCGGGGGACAGCTCGATGGCTACACCTTC,CASSGGQLDGYTF
TRBV29-1,.,.,TRBJ2-5,TGCAGCGTCGTAAGGGACACCCAAGAGACCCAGTACTTC,CSVVRDTQETQYF
TRBV11-2,.,.,TRBJ2-5,TGTGCCAGCGGCTATCAGTACGGGGGGCGGGAGACCCAGTACTTC,CASGYQYGGRETQYF
TRBV9,.,.,TRBJ2-5,TGTGCCAGCAGCGTCGAGACAGGCGAGACCCAGTACTTC,CASSVETGETQYF
TRBV28,.,.,TRBJ2-5,TGTGCCAGCAGTTTGCAATGGGAGACCCAGTACTTC,CASSLQWETQYF
TRBV19,.,.,TRBJ2-7,TGTGCCAGTAGTATTAGATCGTTGGCAGGGCGAGGATCCGAGCAGTACTTC,CASSIRSLAGRGSEQYF
TRBV7-8,.,.,TRBJ2-6,TGTGCCAGCAGCTTGGACTCTGGGGCCAACGTCCTGACTTTC,CASSLDSGANVLTF
TRBV9,.,.,TRBJ2-3,TGTGCCAGCAGCGTAGGGGCCAGAAACACAGATACGCAGTATTTT,CASSVGARNTDTQYF
TRBV30,.,.,TRBJ2-1,TGTGCCTGGAGCGCGACTAGGGTCAATGAGCAGTTCTTC,CAWSATRVNEQFF
TRBV7-9,once,.,TRBJ1-1,TGTGCCAGCAGCTTAACGGACCGGGCTTCAGGGACTGAAGCTTTCTTT,CASSLTDRASGTEAFF
TRBV6-1,.,TRBD1,TRBJ2-5,TGTGCCAGCAGTGACCCCGGGACAGGGGGAAAAGAGACCCAGTACTTC,CASSDPGTGGKETQYF
TRBV30,.,.,TRBJ1-1,TGTGCCTGGACCCTGAACCGGGACGAAGCTTTCTTT,CAWTLNRDEAFF
TRBV19,once,TRBD2,TRBJ2-1,TGTGCCAGCGCTATTGGGACTAGTAGCAATGAGCAGTTCTTC,CASAIGTSSNEQFF